One T cell receptor (beta chain) is described in this entry. Followed longitudinally, the Seattle patients had been enrolled during active infection. This CDR3 spans 15 amino acids. V lost 3 bases and J lost 2; bases outside the gene matches: 4. Germline-derived CDR1 and CDR2 are LNHDA and SQIVND (reference sequence). Clones were sequenced by immunoSEQ multiplex PCR, and TCRdb holds only the in-frame ones, with some missing. The sample yields around 60,000 clones, 84% seen once. The data were obtained in a study of blood T cell repertoires in COVID-19. Study summary: Some COVID-19 samples were acute and others convalescent; all came from the United States, Italy and Spain. Nucleic acid was either cDNA or gDNA, and it came from T cells, B-cell-depleted T cells, or PBMCs.

This clonotype was obtained from a man aged 55-75 years with COVID-19, enrolled during active disease. Sequencing input: peripheral blood. The V call is TRBV19, the J call TRBJ1-3, with 7 bases that match TRBD1. The DNA for the CDR3 is TGTGCCAGTAGTATCGGGACAGCGACTGGAAACACCATATATTTT. Protein sequence: CASSIGTATGNTIYF.